This TCR beta chain originates from a study of graft-versus-host responses after intestinal transplantation. Study background: Transplant types were multivisceral, liver-intestinal, or isolated intestinal. Every recipient had anti-thymocyte globulin induction and two to three years of tacrolimus plus steroids.

Notes on the study in general: Detection of GvH clones occurred in recipient marrow, and some had their first appearance in ileum or blood. Elevated graft-versus-host to host-versus-graft clonal ratios in allografts were recorded for patients with graft-donor T cell macrochimerism.

Here immunoSEQ multiplex PCR was the method, and the copy in TCRdb shows in-frame clones only, minus some. The table includes about 88,000 clones, approximately 90% detected once. This CDR3 has 12 residues. The trim removed 6 bases at V and 8 bases at J, leaving 5 bases unmatched. CDR1 and CDR2 from the germline V gene are MNHEY and SVGAGI. Of note for this clone: Its cognate antigen is unknown.

The chain carries TRBV6-5 and TRBJ1-2; 8 bases agree with TRBD1. The source material was unstimulated CD4+ T cells sorted from spleen or lymph node cells, sampled before transplant. This TCR came from a human donor who was the organ donor for an intestinal transplant. The CDR3 bases are TGTGCCAGCAGATCCGACAGGGGCGGCTACACCTTC. Residues: CASRSDRGGYTF.